The T cell receptor (beta chain) described here comes from a study of control samples from healthy donors and cancer patients. Germline V gene sequence: CDR1 SGHVS, CDR2 FQNEAQ. Trimming stripped 5 bases from V and 4 bases from J, with 14 bases between. The CDR3 has 14 residues. Only one count was recorded for this clone. Clones were sequenced by immunoSEQ multiplex PCR, and TCRdb holds only the in-frame ones, with some missing. In the table there are about 160,000 clones, about 90% of which are singletons. What was sequenced was blood. This rearrangement joins TRBV7-8 to TRBJ1-1; the D is unclear. This clonotype originated in a man aged 30 to 39 in good health. The chain's CDR3 is CASSLGPLVTEAFF. The DNA for the CDR3 is TGTGCCAGCAGCCTCGGGCCACTAGTCACTGAAGCTTTCTTT. The full variable domain, completed using reference TRBV7-8 and TRBJ1-1, is GAGVSQSPRYKVAKRGQDVALRCDPISGHVSLFWYQQALGQGPEFLTYFQNEAQLDKSGLPSDRFFAERPEGSVSTLKIQRTQQEDSAVYLCASSLGPLVTEAFFGQGTRLTVV.